This passage covers 21 T cell receptor beta chains from one sample sequenced in a study of blood T cell repertoires in COVID-19. Method: immunoSEQ multiplex PCR; TCRdb's copy keeps in-frame clones and lacks some. The table lists 290,000 or so clones, 70% to 90% of them singletons. The material sequenced was peripheral blood. The source is a man aged 50 to 59 with active or convalescent COVID-19.

The chain recombines TRBV5-1 with TRBJ2-7; TRBD2 is a possible D gene (6 bases). CDR3 length: 20 residues. Germline V gives CDR1 SGHRS, CDR2 YFSETQ. The germline V and J ends were trimmed by 0 bases and 1 base, with 26 bases remaining between them. The CDR3 here is CASSLAGVRRGLGDSYEQYF. The CDR3 nucleotides are TGCGCCAGCAGCTTGGCAGGTGTCCGGAGGGGTCTAGGGGATTCCTACGAGCAGTACTTC.

The chain links TRBV5-4 to TRBJ2-3, with D perhaps TRBD2 (6 bases). Trimming left V 4 bases short and J 2 bases short, with 20 bases between. The CDR3 totals 17 residues. CDR1 is SGHNT and CDR2 is YYREEE in the germline V gene (reference sequence). This chain's CDR3 is CASSRSAGRTNTDTQYF. CDR3 DNA: TGTGCCAGCAGCCGGAGCGCGGGACGGACCAACACAGATACGCAGTATTTT.

The chain recombines TRBV2 with TRBJ2-1; 7 bases align to TRBD1. The CDR3 runs to 14 residues. Losses at the gene ends were 10 bases for V and 2 bases for J; bases not matched to a gene: 8. The germline V gene encodes CDR1 SNHLY and CDR2 FYNNEI. CDR3 sequence reads: CATNGQEAYNEQFF. The CDR3 DNA follows: TGTGCCACCAATGGACAGGAAGCCTACAATGAGCAGTTCTTC.

This clone was counted a single time. The chain links TRBV4-2 to TRBJ2-1; no reliable D call. CDR3 length: 14 residues. V lost 0 bases to trimming and J lost 5 bases, with 8 bases between them. Per germline, CDR1 LGHNA and CDR2 YNFKEQ. The CDR3: CASSQDRANNEQFF. The CDR3, as DNA: TGTGCCAGCAGCCAAGATAGAGCAAACAATGAGCAGTTCTTC.

The rearrangement links TRBV3-1 (or the pseudogene TRBV3-2) to TRBJ2-7; TRBD1 is a possible D gene (5 bases). The CDR3 sequence is 14 residues long. Germline V CDR1 and CDR2: LGHDT, YNNKEL (reference sequence). V was pared by 6 bases and J by 8 bases, with 20 bases between. CDR3 loop: CASSPGGYQGQQYF. CDR3 DNA sequence: TGTGCCAGCAGTCCGGGCGGATACCAGGGCCAGCAGTACTTC.

The chain joins TRBV2 to TRBJ2-7; D remains unclear. The CDR3 covers 13 residues. V lost 4 bases and J 0 bases, leaving 7 bases between the germline ends. CDR1 is SNHLY and CDR2 is FYNNEI in the germline V gene. The CDR3 nucleotides read TGTGCCAGCAGTGCAGTAATCTCCTACGAGCAGTACTTC. Encoded protein: CASSAVISYEQYF.

This clone was counted a single time. The chain recombines TRBV4-1 with TRBJ2-7; 7 positions agree with TRBD2. The germline gives CDR1 MGHRA, CDR2 YSYEKL. This CDR3 spans 16 amino acids. The V gene end was trimmed by 0 bases and the J gene end by 0 bases; junction bases not matched to a gene: 5. The CDR3 bases are TGCGCCAGCAGCCAAGACGGCGGGAGCCTCTCCTACGAGCAGTACTTC. Amino acid sequence: CASSQDGGSLSYEQYF.

As for this clone: Other DNA sequences of this sample code for an identical CDR3. The chain employs TRBV19 and TRBJ1-1; maybe TRBD1 (6 bases). The germline CDR1 and CDR2 sequences are LNHDA and SQIVND (reference sequence). Trimming pared 6 bases from V and 0 bases from J, leaving 8 bases between. The CDR3 runs 13 residues. The chain's CDR3 is CASSPGVNTEAFF. The DNA for the CDR3 is TGTGCCAGTAGCCCAGGGGTGAACACTGAAGCTTTCTTT.

The chain couples TRBV4-1 to TRBJ2-1, with TRBD2 matching 11 bases. Germline values: CDR1 MGHRA, CDR2 YSYEKL. The CDR3 has 16 residues. J was trimmed by 5 bases and V by 3 bases; bases with no gene match: 6. Here the CDR3 reads CASSQGGLADHNEQFF. In nucleotides, the CDR3 is TGCGCCAGCAGCCAGGGGGGACTAGCGGACCACAATGAGCAGTTCTTC.

This clone was seen a handful of times. The CDR3 DNA is TGTGCCAGTAGTTCGTCAGACAATCAGCCCCAGCATTTT. As protein: CASSSSDNQPQHF. The chain is built from TRBV19 and TRBJ1-5; D not certain. Germline CDR1 LNHDA, CDR2 SQIVND (reference sequence). V lost 5 bases and J lost 3, with 8 bases in between. This CDR3 is 13 amino acids long.

This chain links TRBV5-6 with TRBJ1-6, with a weak D call TRBD1 (5 bases). Trimming cost V 2 bases and J 8 bases, with 11 bases left between them. Germline V gene data show CDR1 as SGHDT and CDR2 as YYEEEE. The CDR3 contains 14 residues. CDR3 loop: CASSFSQGYSPLHF. The CDR3 DNA follows: TGTGCCAGCAGCTTTTCCCAGGGTTATTCACCCCTCCACTTT.

J is TRBJ2-1 and V is TRBV27; 10 bases align to TRBD2. This CDR3 region has 16 residues. In germline, CDR1 is MNHEY, CDR2 SMNVEV (reference sequence). The trim removed 3 bases at V and 6 bases at J, leaving 8 bases unmatched. CDR3 DNA: TGTGCCAGCAGTTTTACTAGCGGGAATGTTGTCAATGAGCAGTTCTTC. Residues: CASSFTSGNVVNEQFF.

The CDR3: CATSSRTGGAVYRRDTQYF. The CDR3, as DNA: TGTGCCACCAGCAGCAGGACAGGGGGCGCCGTGTATAGGAGAGATACGCAGTATTTT. The chain has TRBV15 and TRBJ2-3, with 11 nucleotides matching TRBD1. V trimming: 3 bases; J trimming: 5 bases; junction bases outside the gene matches: 16. From germline, CDR1 is LNHNV and CDR2 YYDKDF (reference sequence). This CDR3 region has 19 residues. The variable domain in full, with the rest retrieved from reference TRBV15 and TRBJ2-3, is DAMVIQNPRYQVTQFGKPVTLSCSQTLNHNVMYWYQQKSSQAPKLLFHYYDKDFNNEADTPDNFQSRRPNTSFCFLDIRSPGLGDTAMYLCATSSRTGGAVYRRDTQYFGPGTRLTVL.

This rearrangement joins TRBV6-5 to TRBJ1-2; maybe TRBD1 (6 bases). The CDR3 loop spans 14 amino acids. The germline CDR1 and CDR2 sequences are MNHEY and SVGAGI. The germline V and J ends were trimmed by 8 bases and 4 bases, with 17 bases remaining between them. The CDR3 sequence is CASAPWGGGYGYTF. DNA of the CDR3: TGTGCCAGCGCCCCATGGGGAGGGGGCTATGGCTACACCTTC.

For the CDR3, the DNA is TGTGCTAGTGGATCCCCAGGGAACTATGGCTACACCTTC. It translates to CASGSPGNYGYTF. This chain connects TRBV12-5 to TRBJ1-2; perhaps TRBD1 as D (5 bases). Between the trimmed V and J ends, which lost 6 bases and 2 bases, there was a span of 10 bases. Germline V CDR1 and CDR2: LGHNT, FRNRAP. The CDR3 is 13 residues long.

V usage is TRBV18 and J usage is TRBJ2-5, with D maybe TRBD2 (6 bases). The CDR3 runs to 14 residues. Trimming shortened V by 0 bases and J by 7 bases, and 12 bases separated the two germline ends. Germline V gives CDR1 KGHSH, CDR2 LQKENI. The CDR3, as DNA: TGTGCCAGCTCACCACCGTCGCGGGAAGGGACCCAGTACTTC. As protein: CASSPPSREGTQYF.

The chain uses TRBV6-5 and TRBJ1-2; D might be TRBD1 (5 bases). Trimming removed 6 bases from V and 0 bases from J, with 14 bases in between. This CDR3 has 15 residues. Germline CDR1 reads MNHEY; CDR2 reads SVGAGI. CDR3: CASSPGGGANYGYTF. CDR3 nucleotides: TGTGCCAGCAGCCCCGGGGGGGGAGCTAACTATGGCTACACCTTC.

Written as DNA, the CDR3 is TGTGCCAGCTCCTCACAGGGGGCTGGGGCCAACGTCCTGACTTTC. Encoded protein: CASSSQGAGANVLTF. The rearrangement joins TRBV18 to TRBJ2-6; 8 positions match TRBD1. Germline-derived CDR1 and CDR2 are KGHSH and LQKENI. Trimming took 6 bases from V and 2 from J; bases not matched to a gene: 3. The CDR3 runs to 15 residues. Using reference TRBV18 and TRBJ2-6 for the parts outside the CDR3, the full variable domain is NAGVMQNPRHLVRRRGQEARLRCSPMKGHSHVYWYRQLPEEGLKFMVYLQKENIIDESGMPKERFSAEFPKEGPSILRIQQVVRGDSAAYFCASSSQGAGANVLTFGAGSRLTVL.

The rearrangement links TRBV6-2 or TRBV6-3 to TRBJ2-7; possibly TRBD1 for D (6 bases). Trimming left V 5 bases short and J 0 bases short, with 17 bases between. The CDR3 runs to 16 residues. Germline CDR1 MNHEY, CDR2 SVGEGT. CDR3 sequence (DNA): TGTGCCAGCAGTACTTTCCGGGACACTAGCTCCTACGAGCAGTACTTC. Translated, it gives CASSTFRDTSSYEQYF.

This clone was detected only a few times. The gene calls are TRBV12-3 or TRBV12-4 and TRBJ2-7; D is unresolved. This CDR3 is built from 12 residues. Trimming removed 6 bases at V and 7 bases at J, with 13 bases between. The CDR3 sequence is CASSNSRLEQYF. The CDR3 coding sequence is TGTGCCAGCAGCAACAGCCGTTTAGAGCAGTACTTC.

The CDR3 loop reads CASSPRGGLNTEAFF. CDR3 in DNA: TGTGCCAGCAGCCCCCGGGGGGGGCTGAACACTGAAGCTTTCTTT. The chain combines TRBV27 with TRBJ1-1; possibly TRBD1 for D (6 bases). Trimming pared 6 bases from V and 0 bases from J, leaving 14 bases between. Germline CDR1 reads MNHEY; CDR2 reads SMNVEV (reference sequence). There are 15 residues in the CDR3.